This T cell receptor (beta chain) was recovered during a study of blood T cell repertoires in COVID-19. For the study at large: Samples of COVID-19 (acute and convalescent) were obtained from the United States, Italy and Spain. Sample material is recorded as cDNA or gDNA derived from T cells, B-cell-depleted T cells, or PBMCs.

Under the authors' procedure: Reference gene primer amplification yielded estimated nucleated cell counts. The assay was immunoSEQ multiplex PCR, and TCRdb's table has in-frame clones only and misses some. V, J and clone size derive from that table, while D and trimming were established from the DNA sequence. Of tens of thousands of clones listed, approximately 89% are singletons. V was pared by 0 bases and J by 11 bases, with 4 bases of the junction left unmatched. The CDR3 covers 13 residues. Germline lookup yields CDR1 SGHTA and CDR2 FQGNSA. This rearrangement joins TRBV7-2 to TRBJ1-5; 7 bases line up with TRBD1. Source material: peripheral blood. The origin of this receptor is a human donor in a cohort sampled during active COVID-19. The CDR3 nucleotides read TGTGCCAGCAGCTTAGCGCAGGGGGGAGCCCAGCATTTT. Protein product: CASSLAQGGAQHF.